This entry is about one TCR beta chain. Its specificity is not known. The sort gate was single viable CD3+CD4+CD8-CD45RO+ cells for memory CD4+ T cells. This record comes from a study of memory CD4+ T cells and cytomegalovirus serostatus. The method was immunoSEQ multiplex PCR; TCRdb's version includes in-frame clones alone and lacks a portion of them. Counted here are 50,000 to 65,000 clones, over 60% occurring once; the ten biggest clones make up 0.75% to 0.9%. The germline CDR1 and CDR2 sequences are SNHLY and FYNNEI. The V gene end was trimmed by 6 bases and the J gene end by 2 bases; junction bases not matched to a gene: 4. The CDR3 totals 14 residues. Notes on the study in general: A US-trained random forest predicted CMV serostatus with median AUC approximately 0.9. Suggested: most of the CMV-linked TCR signature lies in CD4+ memory cells.

This receptor was taken from an adult in good health and CMV-seronegative. The sample consisted of memory CD4+ T cells from blood. V is TRBV2 and J is TRBJ2-7; 10 bases agree with TRBD1. The CDR3 sequence is CASRTGTGAYEQYF. Written as DNA, the CDR3 is TGTGCCAGCAGGACCGGGACAGGGGCCTACGAGCAGTACTTC.